This is a list of T cell receptor beta chains from one sample in a study of blood T cell repertoires in COVID-19. Only in-frame clones appear in the TCRdb table, and some are missing; sequencing was by immunoSEQ multiplex PCR. The profile shows around 150,000 clones, 70% to 80% of them singletons. What was sequenced was peripheral blood. All receptors come from a man in his forties or fifties with acute or convalescent COVID-19. Both conserved end residues are part of each CDR3. D genes are given only for firm matches. Where a row states a size, it is once, few, many or the class of an expanded clone; other rows omit it.

clone_size: -
j_call: TRBJ1-3
v_call: TRBV19
d_call: -
cdr3_aa: CASSKPGGSGNTIYF
cdr3_nt: TGTGCCAGTAGCAAGCCGGGGGGCTCTGGAAACACCATATATTTT

clone_size: -
j_call: TRBJ1-1
v_call: TRBV7-9
d_call: -
cdr3_aa: CASSLVGRENTEAFF
cdr3_nt: TGTGCCAGCAGCTTAGTGGGCAGGGAGAACACTGAAGCTTTCTTT

clone_size: once
j_call: TRBJ2-1
v_call: TRBV7-2
d_call: TRBD2
cdr3_aa: CASSQQTLAGGFNEQFF
cdr3_nt: TGTGCCAGCAGCCAGCAAACCCTAGCGGGGGGGTTCAATGAGCAGTTCTTC

clone_size: -
j_call: TRBJ1-2
v_call: TRBV5-5
d_call: TRBD1
cdr3_aa: CASSLDRANYGYTF
cdr3_nt: TGTGCCAGCAGCTTAGACAGGGCGAACTATGGCTACACCTTC

clone_size: -
j_call: TRBJ2-7
v_call: TRBV10-3
d_call: TRBD2
cdr3_aa: CAIRPSGGPTKQYF
cdr3_nt: TGTGCCATCAGACCTAGCGGGGGCCCCACGAAGCAGTACTTC

clone_size: -
j_call: TRBJ2-3
v_call: TRBV6-5
d_call: -
cdr3_aa: CASTPWANTQYF
cdr3_nt: TGTGCCAGCACCCCATGGGCAAATACGCAGTATTTT

clone_size: -
j_call: TRBJ2-7
v_call: TRBV5-1
d_call: TRBD1
cdr3_aa: CASSLGTGKANEQYF
cdr3_nt: TGCGCCAGCAGCCTAGGGACAGGAAAGGCTAACGAGCAGTACTTC

clone_size: once
j_call: TRBJ1-2
v_call: TRBV4-2
d_call: -
cdr3_aa: CASSPGRAGGYTF
cdr3_nt: TGTGCCAGCAGCCCCGGCAGGGCTGGGGGCTACACCTTC

clone_size: -
j_call: TRBJ2-3
v_call: TRBV5-1
d_call: -
cdr3_aa: CASSSRDTQYF
cdr3_nt: TGCGCCAGCAGCTCCCGGGATACGCAGTATTTT

clone_size: -
j_call: TRBJ2-7
v_call: TRBV18
d_call: -
cdr3_aa: CASSTGSSYEQYF
cdr3_nt: TGTGCCAGCTCGACTGGAAGCTCCTACGAGCAGTACTTC

clone_size: -
j_call: TRBJ2-1
v_call: TRBV5-1
d_call: -
cdr3_aa: CASSSVGASYNEQFF
cdr3_nt: TGCGCCAGCAGTTCCGTGGGGGCCTCCTACAATGAGCAGTTCTTC

clone_size: -
j_call: TRBJ2-5
v_call: TRBV30
d_call: TRBD2
cdr3_aa: CAWGLAGAQETQYF
cdr3_nt: TGTGCCTGGGGGCTAGCGGGGGCTCAAGAGACCCAGTACTTC

clone_size: -
j_call: TRBJ1-4
v_call: TRBV5-1
d_call: TRBD1
cdr3_aa: CASTLQGANEKLFF
cdr3_nt: TGCGCCAGCACCCTACAGGGGGCTAATGAAAAACTGTTTTTT

clone_size: once
j_call: TRBJ2-2
v_call: TRBV19
d_call: TRBD2
cdr3_aa: CASSISAGGGFAGELFF
cdr3_nt: TGTGCCAGTAGTATCTCCGCTGGCGGGGGATTTGCCGGGGAGCTGTTTTTT